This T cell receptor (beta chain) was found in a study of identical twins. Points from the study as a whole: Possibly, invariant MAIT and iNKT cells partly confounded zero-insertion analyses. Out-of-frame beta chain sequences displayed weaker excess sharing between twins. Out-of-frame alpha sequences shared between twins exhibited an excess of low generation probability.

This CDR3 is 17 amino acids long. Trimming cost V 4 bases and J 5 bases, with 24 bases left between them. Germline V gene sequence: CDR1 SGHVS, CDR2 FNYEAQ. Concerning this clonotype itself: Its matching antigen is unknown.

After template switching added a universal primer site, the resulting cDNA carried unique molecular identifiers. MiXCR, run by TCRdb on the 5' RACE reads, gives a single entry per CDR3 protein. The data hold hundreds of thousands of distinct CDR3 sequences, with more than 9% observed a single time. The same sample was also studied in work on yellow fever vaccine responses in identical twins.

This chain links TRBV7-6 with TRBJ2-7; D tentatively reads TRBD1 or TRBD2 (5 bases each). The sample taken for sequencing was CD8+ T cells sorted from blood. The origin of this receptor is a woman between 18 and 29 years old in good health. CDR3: CASSWGTWGPGWNEQYF. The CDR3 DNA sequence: TGTGCCAGCAGCTGGGGAACATGGGGCCCGGGGTGGAACGAGCAGTACTTC.